This TCR beta chain appears in the sequencing data of a study of T cells in tuberculosis (dated by TCRdb to about 2018). General notes on the study: In the study, CD1B tetramers and high-throughput TCR immunosequencing were combined to characterize T cells specific for the mycobacterial lipid antigen glucose monomycolate (GMM). The study at large found these results: The stringent sort gate may have missed T cells binding the CD1B-GMM tetramer with low affinity.

Concerning this clone itself: Base quality data are lacking; no much larger clone is found one base away.

Because TCR-alpha and TCR-beta chains were sequenced unpaired, no chain pairing information was available. TCR libraries were generated with the immunoSEQ multiplex PCR assay, using TCR-beta and/or TCR-alpha/delta assays for each sample. Amplified TCR libraries were sequenced on the Illumina high-throughput platform. Per the source publication's procedure: Clustering and dimensionality reduction relied on pairwise TCRdist distances among GMM-specific receptors from T cells that were either sorted ex vivo or expanded in vitro. Sequence motifs defined by gene usage and CDR3 content were tested for enrichment in tetramer-positive versus tetramer-negative populations. Here the immuneACCESS table is served through TCRdb, limited to in-frame sequences with V and J called. Missing clones are a known gap in these copies; in checked studies unresolved V genes cover under half, and the rest lacks a known reason. That table supplies the V and J calls and clone size; D and trimming were determined from the DNA. The sample table shows approximately 59,000 clones, and 81% are seen once. Jointly, the top ten make up roughly 13% of the sample.

Thawed, overnight-rested PBMC were stained with GMM-loaded CD1B tetramer, a Live/Dead dye and anti-CD3, then sorted on a FACS Aria II. CD1B tetramers were loaded with C32 glucose monomycolate purified from Rhodococcus equi. Before cryopreservation, the PBMC used for tetramer sorting had been depleted of CD14-expressing monocytes for a separate study. From each donor, some 100,000 tetramer-negative cells were sorted and were analyzed alongside the tetramer-positive cells. GMM-loaded CD1B tetramers were used to sort antigen-specific T cells from four healthy South African adults. The CDR1 and CDR2 encoded by the germline V gene are SGHTA and FQGNSA. Unmatched junction bases come to 8, with V trimmed by 1 base and J by 11 bases. The CDR3, from cysteine to phenylalanine, totals 14 residues. Only CDR3 DNA is held: 42 bases, read in frame from base 1.

The sequence derives from an adult woman with latent tuberculosis. The chain is assembled from TRBV7-2 and TRBJ2-3, with 8 bases in between that match TRBD2. The sequencing input was CD1b-GMM tetramer-negative cells sorted from PBMCs. The cell subset or site label, read with the paper, signifies: T cells not binding CD1B-GMM tetramer, sorted from same donor. The CDR3 protein is CASSLEMGLGVQYF. The DNA sequence is as follows: TGTGCCAGCAGCTTAGAGATGGGACTAGGGGTGCAGTATTTT.